Each of the 10 T cell receptor beta chains below was sequenced from the same sample in a study of T cell repertoires in cytomegalovirus infection. One entry per CDR3 protein results from TCRdb running MiXCR on the reads. The sample includes roughly 860,000 distinct CDR3 sequences, 30% to 35% of them seen just once. What these receptors recognize is not known. This material consisted of cultured CD8+ T cells from PBMCs, taken from culture after CMV antigen stimulation. All receptors derive from a human donor in good health (CMV status not recorded). Some clones in this sample may be carry-over from other donors' samples.

This clonotype was observed a handful of times. CDR3 region: CSARDKGGLRTSGDERFF. The CDR3 region has the DNA TGCAGTGCTAGAGATAAAGGTGGTTTGCGGACTAGCGGGGATGAAAGGTTCTTC. The rearrangement uses TRBV20-1 and TRBJ2-1, with 12 bases matching TRBD2. Germline V gene lookup returns CDR1 DFQATT and CDR2 SNEGSKA (reference sequence). Germline trimming cut 0 bases from V and 15 bases from J; bases unmatched to any gene: 21. CDR3 size: 18 residues.

The rearrangement links TRBV6-2 or TRBV6-3 to TRBJ2-7; TRBD1 might be the D (5 bases). Germline V gene lookup returns CDR1 MNHEY and CDR2 SVGEGT. V shed 8 bases and J shed 3 bases, with 14 bases lying between them. This CDR3 has 13 residues. CDR3 in DNA: TGTGCCAGCGGAAACAGGCGTCTCTACGAGCAGTACGTC. Amino acids: CASGNRRLYEQYV.

This clonotype was recorded a few times. The gene calls are TRBV6-5 and TRBJ2-1; D is uncertain. The CDR3 contains 13 residues. Trimming cost V 7 bases and J 8 bases, with 15 bases left between them. Germline CDR1 and CDR2: MNHEY and SVGAGI. The CDR3 is CASMDPRWDEQFF. Here the CDR3 DNA reads TGTGCCAGCATGGATCCCCGATGGGATGAGCAGTTCTTC.

The sample holds a few counts of this clonotype. V usage is TRBV10-2 and J usage is TRBJ2-3, with 14 bases lining up with TRBD2. Germline CDR1 and CDR2: WSHSY and SAAADI. The trim removed 7 bases at V and 7 bases at J, leaving 4 bases unmatched. The CDR3 is 14 amino acids. The CDR3 DNA follows: TGCGCCAGCATGGGACTAGCGGGGGACTATACGCAGTATTTT. Translation gives CASMGLAGDYTQYF.

The chain has TRBV7-6 and TRBJ2-3; D tentatively reads TRBD1 or TRBD2 (6 bases each). Trimming removed 4 bases at V and 4 bases at J, with 18 bases between. CDR3 length: 16 residues. The germline CDR1 and CDR2 sequences are SGHVS and FNYEAQ. The CDR3 reads CASSSNGGHPPDTQYF. The CDR3 DNA reads TGTGCCAGCAGCTCTAACGGGGGCCACCCTCCAGATACGCAGTATTTT.

This clonotype was observed many times. J is TRBJ1-3 and V is TRBV6-5, with D unclear. CDR1 is MNHEY, CDR2 SVGAGI, per germline. V gave up 2 bases and J gave up 3 bases, with 8 bases separating them. There are 14 residues in the CDR3. The CDR3 nucleotides read TGTGCCAGCAGTTACGTCGGAGGTGGAAACACCATATATTTT. It specifies CASSYVGGGNTIYF.

This clonotype was detected a few times. The CDR3 sequence is CASSLARSVPNYGYTF. In DNA, the CDR3 is TGTGCCAGCAGTTTAGCGAGATCAGTCCCTAACTATGGCTACACCTTC. This sequence joins TRBV12-3 or TRBV12-4 and TRBJ1-2; D unclear. Trimming took off 0 bases at V and 0 bases at J, with 11 bases between the two ends. CDR3 length: 16 residues.

Details on this clonotype: A much more abundant neighbour one base away suggests this may be a read error. The chain's CDR3 is CASSFLTTAGGQKVVFNELFF. For the CDR3, the DNA is TGTGCCAGCTCCTTCTTGACTACGGCGGGGGGGCAAAAAGTGGTTTTCAATGAGCTGTTCTTC. The chain is built from TRBV7-2 and TRBJ2-1; 9 bases fit TRBD2. Germline V gives CDR1 SGHTA, CDR2 FQGNSA. The CDR3 runs 21 residues.

CDR3 sequence (DNA): TGTGCCAGCGGGGACCTGCATGAGAATCAGCCCCAGCATTTT. Encoded protein: CASGDLHENQPQHF. This rearrangement joins TRBV10-3 to TRBJ1-5, with D perhaps matching TRBD1 (5 bases). This CDR3 has 14 amino acids. Trimming cost V 10 bases and J 4 bases, with 17 bases left between them. Germline V gene sequence: CDR1 ENHRY, CDR2 SYGVKD.

The chain combines TRBV7-6 with TRBJ2-1, with TRBD2 matching over 7 bases. Trimming removed 1 base from V and 10 bases from J; junction bases left unmatched: 10. The CDR3 spans 15 residues. From germline, CDR1 is SGHVS and CDR2 FNYEAQ. The CDR3 nucleotides read TGTGCCAGCAGCTTAGTAGGGGCTAGCGGTAGAGAGCAGTTCTTC. Its protein is CASSLVGASGREQFF.